The T cell receptor (beta chain) described here comes from a study of T-cell reconstitution after alpha-beta-depleted transplantation in children (dated by TCRdb to about 2016). Study-level background: The study quantitatively tracked T-cell immune reconstitution after TCRalphabeta/CD19-depleted allogeneic hematopoietic cell transplantation in children using TCR repertoire profiling.

General findings and caveats noted by the study authors: The apparently early recovery of alphabetaT-cell counts about two months after transplant reportedly depended on only several hundred rapidly expanded clones that came from non-depleted graft cells. Over the following months the frequencies of hyperexpanded clones went down, and after one year T-cell counts and TCRbeta diversity were mostly credited to newly produced T cells. The high TCRbeta diversity at day 60 in some patients was ascribed to recipient T cells and intrathymic progenitors that had survived conditioning.

The treatment or condition label for this specimen denotes: allogeneic hematopoietic cell transplantation with graft depleted of TCRalphabeta T cells and CD19 B cells. Transplant recipients were children who received TCRalphabeta/CD19-depleted allogeneic hematopoietic cell grafts. Remarks on this clonotype: The target of this receptor is not known. No clone much larger than this one lies a single base away; base qualities are absent.

The germline V gene encodes CDR1 SQVTM and CDR2 ANQGSEA. The CDR3 measures 13 amino acids from cysteine to phenylalanine. Just CDR3 DNA is preserved here, 39 bases in frame from base 1. The V end loses 4 bases and the J end loses 0 bases, and a stretch of 10 bases separates them. The library was prepared using PCR. The data were produced on an Illumina HiSeq 2500. To normalize quantification of the TCRbeta repertoire, the TCR libraries were built with molecular barcoding that relied on unique molecular identifiers. TCRdb handled the public reads itself, with Q25 trimming in fastp and clone calling in MiXCR, and kept productive beta chains. Each entry is one CDR3 protein sequence, shown with its most common DNA and genes. The sample profile shows about 60,000 distinct CDR3 sequences; approximately 46% of them were found once. 95% to 98% of the sample is held by the ten biggest clonotypes.

This clonotype originated in a male patient aged 10-17 years who had a stem cell transplant for acute lymphoblastic leukemia, so the T cells may come from the graft donor. This receptor chain uses TRBV29-1 and TRBJ2-7; the D gene identity is not certain. This material consisted of PBMCs, mostly from graft donor cells, taken 360 days after TCRalphabeta/CD19-depleted stem cell transplant. The CDR3 region reads CSVGSPSSYEQYF. The DNA reads as follows: TGCAGCGTTGGCAGTCCGAGCTCCTACGAGCAGTACTTC.